These 10 T cell receptor beta chains were sequenced from one sample in a study of technical replicates of blood from a few donors (dated by TCRdb to 2016 to 2017). Library prep was done by the immunoSEQ multiplex PCR assay. What TCRdb holds here is the immuneACCESS table cut down to in-frame rearrangements. Part of the clones is not present; checked against another copy, under half of the missing clones reflect an unresolved V gene, and the others are unexplained. The sample table records about 44,000 clones; 90% to 97% of these occur just once. Around 0.4% of the sample lies in the top ten. Sequenced input: T cells isolated from PBMCs. These receptors came from a human donor in good health.

The gene calls are TRBV9 and TRBJ1-1, with 9 bases aligning to TRBD1. Looked up from germline, CDR1 is SGDLS and CDR2 is YYNGEE. The V segment lost 0 bases and the J segment 11 bases; nucleotides outside the gene matches: 11. This CDR3 has 15 amino acids. Written as DNA, the CDR3 is TGTGCCAGCAGCGTAGATGAGGCGGGGGACAGGGTGGCTTTCTTT. Translating it yields CASSVDEAGDRVAFF.

The rearrangement joins TRBV28 to TRBJ1-5, with D unclear. The CDR3 spans 16 residues. V lost 2 bases to trimming and J lost 9 bases, with 20 bases between them. Germline assignment: CDR1 MDHEN and CDR2 SYDVKM. In DNA, the CDR3 is TGTGCCAGCAGTTTAGAATCGGCGACGGGTCCGGGGCCCCAGCATTTT. It encodes CASSLESATGPGPQHF.

V and J are TRBV2 and TRBJ1-2; D ambiguous. The V gene lost 4 bases and the J gene lost 4 bases, with 10 bases spanning the gap. The CDR3 covers 13 residues. Germline V gene data show CDR1 as SNHLY and CDR2 as FYNNEI. Here the CDR3 reads CASSGPSRYGYTF. For the CDR3, the DNA is TGTGCCAGCAGTGGGCCTTCCCGCTATGGCTACACCTTC.

The rearrangement links TRBV6-5 to TRBJ1-1; unclear D gene. Between the trimmed V and J ends, which lost 0 bases and 4 bases, there was a span of 15 bases. CDR1 is MNHEY, CDR2 SVGAGI, per germline. The CDR3 loop spans 16 amino acids. CDR3 in DNA: TGTGCCAGCAGTTACTCTACTGGAGGTGGAGGCACTGAAGCTTTCTTT. Encoded protein: CASSYSTGGGGTEAFF.

J is TRBJ1-2 and V is TRBV5-6, with TRBD1 identical over 7 bases. Germline lookup yields CDR1 SGHDT and CDR2 YYEEEE. J was trimmed by 8 bases and V by 2 bases; bases with no gene match: 21. CDR3 length: 18 residues. Here the CDR3 DNA reads TGTGCCAGCAGCTTCTCAAAAAAGGGGACAGAGGGCCCTTGGGGCTACACCTTC. Translating gives CASSFSKKGTEGPWGYTF.

The chain employs TRBV7-3 and TRBJ2-2; D remains ambiguous. V lost 5 bases and J lost 7, with 14 bases in between. There are 14 residues in the CDR3. Germline CDR1 SGHTA, CDR2 FQGTGA. This CDR3 is CASSPNLSGGELFF. The CDR3 nucleotides read TGTGCCAGCAGCCCTAACCTTTCGGGCGGGGAGCTGTTTTTT.

V gene TRBV6-5 combines with J gene TRBJ1-1; TRBD1 is a possible D gene (5 bases). The CDR3 length is 12 residues. Trimming stripped 4 bases from V and 4 bases from J, with 7 bases between. Per germline, CDR1 MNHEY and CDR2 SVGAGI. This CDR3 reads CASSLTVTEAFF. The CDR3 DNA reads as TGTGCCAGCAGTTTGACAGTCACTGAAGCTTTCTTT.

V gene TRBV21-1 combines with J gene TRBJ2-4; the table's D call, TRBD1, was not checked against the DNA. TRBV21-1 is a recognized pseudogene. The CDR3 sequence is 21 residues long. CDR3 DNA sequence: TGTGCCAGCAGCAAAGTTTCGTTGTGGACAGGGGCCCTACTAGCCAAAAACATTCAGTACTTC. Its translation: CASSKVSLWTGALLAKNIQYF.

The chain employs TRBV7-3 and TRBJ2-3; the D gene is possibly TRBD1 (6 bases). The CDR3 spans 16 residues. Looked up from germline, CDR1 is SGHTA and CDR2 is FQGTGA. Deletions cut 2 bases from V and 1 base from J, with 13 bases between. This CDR3 is CASSLGGQGRTDTQYF. The CDR3 DNA sequence: TGTGCCAGCAGCTTAGGTGGGCAGGGGCGCACAGATACGCAGTATTTT. The variable domain in full, completed from reference TRBV7-3 and TRBJ2-3, reads GAGVSQTPSNKVTEKGKYVELRCDPISGHTALYWYRQSLGQGPEFLIYFQGTGAADDSGLPNDRFFAVRPEGSVSTLKIQRTERGDSAVYLCASSLGGQGRTDTQYFGPGTRLTVL.

The rearrangement joins TRBV13 to TRBJ2-2; 9 nucleotides line up with TRBD1. This CDR3 contains 17 residues. The trim removed 5 bases at V and 5 bases at J, leaving 12 bases unmatched. CDR1 is PRHDT, CDR2 FYEKMQ, per germline (reference sequence). The CDR3 spells CASSLGYGTGWTGELFF. DNA of the CDR3: TGTGCCAGCAGCCTGGGTTATGGGACAGGGTGGACCGGGGAGCTGTTTTTT.